The 6 T cell receptor beta chains below come from one sample, sequenced in a study of T cell responses to AZD1222 COVID-19 vaccine. The table came from immunoSEQ multiplex PCR; TCRdb's copy has only in-frame clones and leaves some out. In the table there are around 80,000 clones, more than 70% of which are singletons. Sequences were derived from peripheral blood, sampled on day 0 of AZD1222 vaccination. The receptors shown here come from an adult in good health.

The chain has TRBV30 and TRBJ2-2; D unclear. The length of the CDR3 is 11 residues. CDR1 is GTSNPN, CDR2 SVGIG, per germline (reference sequence). V shed 5 bases and J shed 4 bases, with 5 bases lying between them. Here the CDR3 reads CAWGVTGELFF. The CDR3, as DNA: TGTGCCTGGGGAGTCACCGGGGAGCTGTTTTTT.

The CDR3 loop is CATRTSYEQYF. CDR3 nucleotides: TGTGCCACCCGGACTTCCTACGAGCAGTACTTC. The chain employs TRBV2 and TRBJ2-7; possible D gene TRBD2, 5 bases. The CDR3 has 11 amino acids. Trimming left V 10 bases short and J 1 base short, with 8 bases between. Germline CDR1 is SNHLY and CDR2 is FYNNEI.

The chain carries TRBV11-3 and TRBJ2-2; no clear D. Between the trimmed V and J ends, which lost 4 bases and 5 bases, there was a span of 11 bases. The CDR3 loop spans 14 amino acids. CDR1 is SGHNT and CDR2 is YENEEA in the germline V gene. Written as DNA, the CDR3 is TGTGCCAGCAGCTCCCTCACCGGGACCGGGGAGCTGTTTTTT. Translation gives CASSSLTGTGELFF.

The rearrangement uses TRBV6-5 and TRBJ1-5; D is possibly TRBD1 (6 bases). V lost 7 bases and J 4 bases, leaving 14 bases between the germline ends. The CDR3 has 14 residues. Germline lookup yields CDR1 MNHEY and CDR2 SVGAGI. The CDR3 DNA reads as TGTGCCAGCACCTACCCTCAGGGGAATCAGCCCCAGCATTTT. This sequence encodes CASTYPQGNQPQHF.

This chain connects TRBV9 to TRBJ2-1; 13 nucleotides line up with TRBD2. The CDR3 has 15 residues. The V gene's germline CDR1 is SGDLS and CDR2 YYNGEE. V was pared by 4 bases and J by 6 bases, with 4 bases of the junction left unmatched. CDR3 loop: CASSPGTSGVNEQFF. As DNA, the CDR3 is TGTGCCAGCAGCCCCGGGACTAGCGGGGTCAATGAGCAGTTCTTC.

This chain connects TRBV28 to TRBJ2-7; no clear D gene. Germline-derived CDR1 and CDR2 are MDHEN and SYDVKM. Trimming left V 2 bases short and J 2 bases short, with 16 bases between. CDR3 length equals 16 residues. CDR3 residues: CASSLVWGRVAYEQYF. The CDR3 nucleotides are TGTGCCAGCAGTTTAGTTTGGGGTCGTGTCGCCTACGAGCAGTACTTC. Supplemented by reference TRBV28 and TRBJ2-7, the full variable domain reads DVKVTQSSRYLVKRTGEKVFLECVQDMDHENMFWYRQDPGLGLRLIYFSYDVKMKEKGDIPEGYSVSREKKERFSLILESASTNQTSMYLCASSLVWGRVAYEQYFGPGTRLTVT.